The 9 T cell receptor beta chains below all came from one sample that was sequenced in a study of early stage breast cancer tumors. Using immunoSEQ multiplex PCR, the repertoire was profiled, and TCRdb retains in-frame clones only, with some absent. The data show around 6,300 clones, with nearly 75% seen just once and approximately 10% held by the top ten. The sequenced sample was normal breast tissue next to the tumor. The receptors come from a person in their 40s with breast cancer.

In this sample, this clone turned up once. The chain joins TRBV4-2 to TRBJ1-2; tentatively, D is TRBD1 (6 bases). The CDR3 sequence is 13 residues long. The V gene lost 0 bases and the J gene lost 8 bases, with 10 bases spanning the gap. CDR1 and CDR2 (germline): LGHNA, YNFKEQ. The CDR3 sequence: CASSQDEGGGYTF. In DNA, the CDR3 is TGTGCCAGCAGCCAAGACGAGGGGGGCGGCTACACCTTC.

This rearrangement joins TRBV6-5 to TRBJ2-7; the match to TRBD1 covers 9 bases. CDR1 is MNHEY, CDR2 SVGAGI, per germline. This CDR3 contains 14 residues. V gave up 8 bases and J gave up 1 base; unmatched junction bases: 6. The CDR3 DNA reads as TGTGCCAGCGTTTCCGGGACAGGGTCCTACGAGCAGTACTTC. Residues: CASVSGTGSYEQYF.

The chain is built from TRBV2 and TRBJ2-2; 8 bases match TRBD1. Germline trimming cut 7 bases from V and 7 bases from J; bases unmatched to any gene: 8. Germline loops: CDR1 SNHLY, CDR2 FYNNEI. CDR3 length: 14 amino acids. CDR3 sequence (DNA): TGTGCCAGCATACGCCAGGGGGCGGACGGGGAGCTGTTTTTT. This sequence encodes CASIRQGADGELFF.

The chain joins TRBV7-9 to TRBJ2-5; 9 nucleotides line up with TRBD2. V shed 5 bases, J shed 4 bases, and the junction held 17 bases outside the gene matches. This CDR3 region has 18 residues. Germline V gives CDR1 SEHNR, CDR2 FQNEAQ (reference sequence). CDR3 protein: CASSPPTFSGSGSETQYF. The DNA for the CDR3 is TGTGCCAGCAGCCCTCCCACCTTTAGCGGGAGTGGCTCAGAGACCCAGTACTTC.

This chain uses TRBV7-3 with TRBJ2-1; D is tentatively TRBD1 or TRBD2 (5 bases each). The germline V and J ends were trimmed by 2 bases and 2 bases, with 10 bases remaining between them. CDR1 is SGHTA and CDR2 is FQGTGA in the germline V gene. This CDR3 has 15 residues. This chain's CDR3 is CASSLVRGAYNEQFF. The CDR3, as DNA: TGTGCCAGCAGCTTAGTTCGGGGCGCCTACAATGAGCAGTTCTTC.

The genes are TRBV6-1 and TRBJ2-1; a weak D match, TRBD2 (6 bases). This CDR3 has 15 amino acids. Trimming removed 8 bases at V and 0 bases at J, with 14 bases between. Germline CDR1 reads MNHNS; CDR2 reads SASEGT. The CDR3, as DNA: TGTGCCAGCCACACCGAAGCGGGCTCCTACAATGAGCAGTTCTTC. Translated: CASHTEAGSYNEQFF.

V and J are TRBV11-1 and TRBJ2-7; D not certain. The V gene's germline CDR1 is SGHAT and CDR2 FQDESV (reference sequence). The CDR3 covers 14 residues. V dropped 5 bases and J dropped 4 bases, with 15 bases sitting between them. CDR3 protein: CASSPAHPSYEQYF. CDR3 bases: TGTGCCAGCAGCCCAGCCCACCCATCATACGAGCAGTACTTC.

As regards this clone: One junction end disagrees with the germline gene, perhaps due to a read error. V usage is TRBV18 and J usage is TRBJ1-2, with TRBD1 matching 7 bases. The germline CDR1 and CDR2 sequences are KGHSH and LQKENI. The CDR3 covers 14 residues. The CDR3 is CVSSETGQNYGYTF. The CDR3 nucleotides read TGTGTCAGCTCAGAAACGGGACAGAACTATGGCTACACCTTC.

The chain recombines TRBV7-2 with TRBJ1-1; 8 bases align to TRBD1. The CDR3 is 12 residues long. Trimming at V came to 5 bases and at J to 12 bases, leaving 8 bases not matched to a gene. The germline gives CDR1 SGHTA, CDR2 FQGNSA. CDR3 sequence reads: CASSMDRATTFF. The CDR3 nucleotides are TGTGCCAGCAGCATGGACAGGGCAACGACTTTCTTT. Together with reference TRBV7-2 and TRBJ1-1, the CDR3 gives the full variable domain: GAGVSQSPSNKVTEKGKDVELRCDPISGHTALYWYRQSLGQGLEFLIYFQGNSAPDKSGLPSDRFSAERTGGSVSTLTIQRTQQEDSAVYLCASSMDRATTFFGQGTRLTVV.